A single sample gave rise to the 4 T cell receptor beta chains below, sequenced in a study of cytomegalovirus exposure and HLA in healthy donors. PCR involved 60 Vbeta and 13 Jbeta primers. TCRdb's table, derived via immunoSEQ multiplex PCR, lists solely in-frame clones and lacks some. The table lists around 130,000 clones, 80% to 90% of them singletons. Sequenced: PBMCs. The receptors derive from a middle-aged woman in good health and CMV-seropositive.

V is TRBV7-2 and J is TRBJ2-5; 12 bases agree with TRBD2. Germline lookup yields CDR1 SGHTA and CDR2 FQGNSA. V was clipped by 5 bases and J by 5 bases; unmatched bases: 12. The CDR3 runs 17 residues. The CDR3 loop reads CASSQQTSGRFFETQYF. In DNA, the CDR3 is TGTGCCAGCAGCCAACAGACTAGCGGGAGATTTTTTGAGACCCAGTACTTC.

This chain joins TRBV5-1 and TRBJ2-2, with 11 bases lining up with TRBD2. The germline gives CDR1 SGHRS, CDR2 YFSETQ. The J segment lost 1 base and the V segment lost 4 bases, leaving 12 bases of the junction unmatched. The CDR3 is 19 residues long. DNA for the CDR3: TGCGCCAGCAGCCCCTTTGATCTAGCGGGGGGAAGGAACACCGGGGAGCTGTTTTTT. Protein product: CASSPFDLAGGRNTGELFF.

This clone was seen a handful of times. This rearrangement joins TRBV5-8 to TRBJ1-1, with D perhaps matching TRBD1 (5 bases). The CDR3 is made up of 15 amino acids. CDR1 and CDR2 (germline): SGHTS, YDEGEE. The V and J ends lost 4 bases and 7 bases respectively, with 20 bases between them. DNA for the CDR3: TGTGCCAGCAGCGACCGGCTCCGGGGGGTGTTTGAAGCTTTCTTT. Encoded protein: CASSDRLRGVFEAFF.

In this sample, this clone turned up once. The chain joins TRBV6-1 to TRBJ2-5; a possible D gene is TRBD2 (5 bases). CDR1 is MNHNS, CDR2 SASEGT, per germline. The CDR3 totals 12 residues. The V end lost 7 bases, the J end lost 5 bases, and 11 bases lay between the germline ends. CDR3 sequence reads: CASTRGPETQYF. In DNA, the CDR3 is TGTGCCAGCACAAGAGGGCCTGAGACCCAGTACTTC.